One and the same sample provided the 26 T cell receptor beta chains below, sequenced in a study of blood T cell repertoires in COVID-19. This table comes from immunoSEQ multiplex PCR, and its TCRdb copy is limited to in-frame clones, with some not included. The sample contains approximately 230,000 clones, roughly 82% of which appear only once. Sequenced: peripheral blood. The receptor set was obtained from an elderly woman with active or convalescent COVID-19.

As DNA, the CDR3 is TGCAGTGCTAGTCTTCCGGGACAGGGGACCTATGGCTACACCTTC. Translation gives CSASLPGQGTYGYTF. J is TRBJ1-2 and V is TRBV20-1; 10 bases agree with TRBD1. The trim removed 3 bases at V and 4 bases at J, leaving 8 bases unmatched. The CDR3 is made up of 15 amino acids. Germline V gene sequence: CDR1 DFQATT, CDR2 SNEGSKA (reference sequence).

The chain combines TRBV15 with TRBJ1-3; D possibly corresponds to TRBD1 (5 bases). The germline CDR1 and CDR2 sequences are LNHNV and YYDKDF (reference sequence). This CDR3 comprises 13 residues. Trimming took 3 bases from V and 4 from J, leaving 7 bases between them. The CDR3 reads CATSRWTGNTIYF. The CDR3 region has the DNA TGTGCCACCAGCAGGTGGACAGGAAACACCATATATTTT. The entire variable domain, with the rest obtained from reference TRBV15 and TRBJ1-3, is as follows: DAMVIQNPRYQVTQFGKPVTLSCSQTLNHNVMYWYQQKSSQAPKLLFHYYDKDFNNEADTPDNFQSRRPNTSFCFLDIRSPGLGDTAMYLCATSRWTGNTIYFGEGSWLTVV.

This chain joins TRBV6-5 and TRBJ1-5, with D maybe TRBD1 (5 bases). The CDR3 loop spans 13 amino acids. CDR1 is MNHEY, CDR2 SVGAGI, per germline. V dropped 6 bases and J dropped 4 bases, with 10 bases sitting between them. CDR3 DNA sequence: TGTGCCAGCAGCGCAGGGTGGAATCAGCCCCAGCATTTT. This sequence encodes CASSAGWNQPQHF.

The gene calls are TRBV12-5 and TRBJ1-5, with TRBD1 matching 7 bases. This CDR3 is 15 amino acids long. Germline loops: CDR1 LGHNT, CDR2 FRNRAP. Trimming took 2 bases from V and 9 from J; bases not matched to a gene: 10. The CDR3 spells CASGLLGQLRMPQHF. The CDR3 nucleotides are TGTGCTAGTGGTTTGTTGGGACAGCTTCGGATGCCCCAGCATTTT.

The CDR3 DNA reads TGCAGCCTTCGGGGAACTAATGAAAAACTGTTTTTT. This codes for CSLRGTNEKLFF. The genes are TRBV29-1 and TRBJ1-4; D gene ambiguous. The CDR3 sequence is 12 residues long. V dropped 8 bases and J dropped 1 base, with 8 bases sitting between them. The V gene's germline CDR1 is SQVTM and CDR2 ANQGSEA.

The chain couples TRBV3-1 (or the pseudogene TRBV3-2) to TRBJ1-2; unclear D gene. V lost 0 bases, J lost 4 bases, and 12 bases lay in between. This CDR3 comprises 15 residues. Germline values: CDR1 LGHDT, CDR2 YNNKEL (reference sequence). CDR3 in amino acids: CASSQDAGPSYGYTF. CDR3 DNA: TGTGCCAGCAGCCAAGATGCAGGTCCGTCCTATGGCTACACCTTC.

This sequence joins TRBV18 and TRBJ2-5; TRBD2 agrees at 8 bases. Looked up from germline, CDR1 is KGHSH and CDR2 is LQKENI. The CDR3 is 16 residues long. The trim removed 3 bases at V and 3 bases at J, leaving 9 bases unmatched. CDR3 region: CASSPTGAGVEETQYF. Here the CDR3 DNA reads TGTGCCAGCTCACCGACCGGAGCGGGGGTGGAAGAGACCCAGTACTTC.

This chain's CDR3 is CATQGGSGNTIYF. The CDR3 region has the DNA TGTGCCACCCAGGGGGGATCTGGAAACACCATATATTTT. This chain connects TRBV10-3 to TRBJ1-3; 7 nucleotides agree with TRBD1. Germline CDR1 is ENHRY and CDR2 is SYGVKD. The CDR3 has 13 amino acids. V trimming: 10 bases; J trimming: 1 base; junction bases outside the gene matches: 4.

V gene TRBV27 combines with J gene TRBJ2-1, with D hard to call. The CDR3 is made up of 15 amino acids. Trimming removed 0 bases from V and 0 bases from J, with 6 bases in between. CDR1 MNHEY and CDR2 SMNVEV come from the germline V gene (reference sequence). CDR3 nucleotides: TGTGCCAGCAGTTTATCTAGAAGCTCCTACAATGAGCAGTTCTTC. Its protein is CASSLSRSSYNEQFF.

The rearrangement joins TRBV3-1 (or the pseudogene TRBV3-2) to TRBJ1-4; D is undetermined. The CDR3 has 15 residues. Germline assignment: CDR1 LGHDT and CDR2 YNNKEL (reference sequence). V was trimmed by 1 base and J by 6 bases, leaving 12 bases between them. The CDR3 sequence is CASSQGGVLDEKLFF. The CDR3 DNA reads TGTGCCAGCAGCCAAGGCGGGGTCCTCGATGAAAAACTGTTTTTT.

This chain links TRBV2 with TRBJ2-1; 10 nucleotides align to TRBD1. This CDR3 has 14 amino acids. The V gene end was trimmed by 6 bases and the J gene end by 9 bases; junction bases not matched to a gene: 8. Germline V gives CDR1 SNHLY, CDR2 FYNNEI. In nucleotides, the CDR3 is TGTGCCAGCAGGCCGGGACAGGGGAGAGGTGAGCAGTTCTTC. This gives the protein CASRPGQGRGEQFF.

The gene calls are TRBV6-1 and TRBJ2-5; unclear D gene. This CDR3 is 16 amino acids long. Trimming stripped 0 bases from V and 1 base from J, with 12 bases between. Germline-derived CDR1 and CDR2 are MNHNS and SASEGT. The CDR3 sequence: CASSEAWHEFQETQYF. CDR3 bases: TGTGCCAGCAGTGAAGCGTGGCATGAATTCCAAGAGACCCAGTACTTC.

The V and J genes are TRBV25-1 and TRBJ1-4; no definite D call. The CDR3 spans 13 residues. Germline CDR1 MGHDK, CDR2 SYGVNS. V was cut by 1 base and J by 7 bases, with 7 bases left in between. CDR3 residues: CASSEFNGEKLFF. For the CDR3, the DNA is TGTGCCAGCAGTGAATTTAACGGTGAAAAACTGTTTTTT.

The V and J genes are TRBV10-3 and TRBJ1-6, with 9 bases fitting TRBD1. CDR1 is ENHRY and CDR2 is SYGVKD in the germline V gene. The CDR3 spans 16 residues. After removal of 4 bases from V and 3 bases from J, the junction contained 4 bases not matched to a gene. This CDR3 is CAISGTDRGYNSPLHF. CDR3 nucleotide sequence: TGTGCCATCAGTGGGACGGACAGGGGCTATAATTCACCCCTCCACTTT.

Note on this clone: The junction departs from germline at one end; a sequencing error may be responsible. Other nucleotide sequences from this sample produce the same CDR3. The chain uses TRBV15 and TRBJ2-1, with D tentatively TRBD1 (5 bases). The germline V gene has CDR1 LNHNV and CDR2 YYDKDF (reference sequence). CDR3 length: 12 residues. The CDR3 here is CATSRDPTEQFF. The CDR3 DNA follows: TGTGCTACCAGCAGAGACCCGACAGAACAGTTCTTC.

This clone was observed a single time. The CDR3 region is CASSSTGGVSPLHF. In nucleotides, the CDR3 is TGTGCCAGTAGTTCGACAGGGGGCGTATCACCCCTCCACTTT. The chain has TRBV19 and TRBJ1-6, with 10 bases matching TRBD1. The CDR3 spans 14 residues. Germline trimming cut 5 bases from V and 10 bases from J; bases unmatched to any gene: 5. The germline gives CDR1 LNHDA, CDR2 SQIVND (reference sequence).

V gene TRBV19 combines with J gene TRBJ1-1; a weak D match, TRBD1 (5 bases). The CDR3 runs 14 residues. The germline V and J ends were trimmed by 8 bases and 11 bases, with 24 bases remaining between them. Germline V gives CDR1 LNHDA, CDR2 SQIVND (reference sequence). Here the CDR3 DNA reads TGTGCCAGTCATAAGGCCGGGGGTGGGCGGGTTGCTTTCTTT. It encodes CASHKAGGGRVAFF.

This clone was seen only a few times. This chain links TRBV18 with TRBJ2-7; tentative D call: TRBD1 (6 bases). The CDR3 runs 13 residues. The germline V gene encodes CDR1 KGHSH and CDR2 LQKENI. The V end lost 3 bases, the J end lost 6 bases, and 12 bases lay between the germline ends. For the CDR3, the DNA is TGTGCCAGCTCACCCCAACAGGGTGGCGAGCAGTACTTC. Amino acid sequence: CASSPQQGGEQYF.

The J gene is TRBJ2-1, the V gene TRBV6-5; 11 bases fit TRBD2. V lost 6 bases, J lost 8 bases, and 9 bases stayed unmatched. Germline V lookup: CDR1 MNHEY, CDR2 SVGAGI. The CDR3 totals 15 residues. CDR3 region: CASSPLAGGMDEQFF. As DNA, the CDR3 is TGTGCCAGCAGCCCCTTAGCGGGGGGGATGGATGAGCAGTTCTTC.

The chain couples TRBV18 to TRBJ2-3; perhaps TRBD2 as D (6 bases). The CDR3 consists of 16 residues. Deletions cut 3 bases from V and 4 bases from J, with 17 bases between. The germline V gene encodes CDR1 KGHSH and CDR2 LQKENI. The CDR3 DNA follows: TGTGCCAGCTCACCGAGGGCGGGCGGAGGGGCAGATACGCAGTATTTT. The encoded protein is CASSPRAGGGADTQYF.

The J gene is TRBJ1-2, the V gene TRBV7-9; D not resolved. Germline V gene lookup returns CDR1 SEHNR and CDR2 FQNEAQ (reference sequence). The CDR3 has 13 residues. Trimming left V 1 base short and J 1 base short, with 4 bases between. CDR3 protein: CASSLDSNYGYTF. The CDR3 nucleotides are TGTGCCAGCAGCTTAGACAGTAACTATGGCTACACCTTC.

This clone came up a few times. V is TRBV11-2 and J is TRBJ2-1, with a tentative D call TRBD2 (6 bases). This CDR3 spans 16 amino acids. V was cut by 1 base and J by 0 bases, with 10 bases left in between. The germline gives CDR1 SGHAT, CDR2 FQNNGV. For the CDR3, the DNA is TGTGCCAGCAGCTTAGTGCGGGGCCCCTCCTACAATGAGCAGTTCTTC. It codes for CASSLVRGPSYNEQFF.

The chain carries TRBV3-1 (or the pseudogene TRBV3-2) and TRBJ1-1, with no clear D. The V end lost 0 bases, the J end lost 7 bases, and 21 bases lay between the germline ends. The CDR3 sequence is 17 residues long. Germline values: CDR1 LGHDT, CDR2 YNNKEL (reference sequence). This CDR3 reads CASSQDVVVNRGFEAFF. CDR3 nucleotides: TGTGCCAGCAGCCAAGATGTAGTGGTAAACCGAGGTTTTGAAGCTTTCTTT.

The chain carries TRBV6-2 or TRBV6-3 and TRBJ2-7; 11 nucleotides align to TRBD2. CDR1 is MNHEY, CDR2 SVGEGT, per germline. This CDR3 has 15 amino acids. Trimming removed 4 bases from V and 0 bases from J; junction bases left unmatched: 2. The CDR3 is CASSSLAGVSYEQYF. The CDR3 DNA reads TGTGCCAGCAGTTCACTAGCGGGAGTCTCCTACGAGCAGTACTTC.

This clone was seen just once. The rearrangement uses TRBV5-1 and TRBJ2-5; TRBD2 matches 7 bases. The CDR3 runs 16 residues. Per the germline V gene, CDR1 is SGHRS and CDR2 is YFSETQ. V lost 5 bases and J lost 7; bases outside the gene matches: 17. The CDR3, as DNA: TGCGCCAGCAGACCGACGGGGGGAGGGCCGGCAGGGACCCAGTACTTC. It encodes CASRPTGGGPAGTQYF.

J is TRBJ2-5 and V is TRBV5-1; D is ambiguous. V gave up 5 bases and J gave up 5 bases, with 19 bases separating them. The germline CDR1 and CDR2 sequences are SGHRS and YFSETQ. CDR3 length: 15 residues. The CDR3 bases are TGCGCCAGCAGTCTGGCGGCCCCCCGCGCGGAGACCCAGTACTTC. It translates to CASSLAAPRAETQYF. The entire variable domain, with the rest obtained from reference TRBV5-1 and TRBJ2-5, is as follows: KAGVTQTPRYLIKTRGQQVTLSCSPISGHRSVSWYQQTPGQGLQFLFEYFSETQRNKGNFPGRFSGRQFSNSRSEMNVSTLELGDSALYLCASSLAAPRAETQYFGPGTRLLVL.